These T cell receptor beta chains were read from a single sample in a study of control samples from healthy donors and cancer patients. Using immunoSEQ multiplex PCR, the repertoire was profiled, and TCRdb retains in-frame clones only, with some absent. The sample lists approximately 70,000 clones, about 90% seen once, with over 3.5% in the top ten. The specimen sequenced was blood. Source of these receptors: a woman aged 45-65 years in good health. CDR3s include the opening cysteine and the closing phenylalanine or tryptophan. D genes are given only for firm matches. Some rows mark clone size as missing; the rest say once, few, many or name a class of expanded clone.

v_call: TRBV5-1
j_call: TRBJ2-7
clone_size: -
d_call: -
cdr3_aa: CASSVLASRSSYEQYF
cdr3_nt: TGCGCCAGCAGCGTCTTAGCGTCCAGGAGCTCCTACGAGCAGTACTTC

v_call: TRBV10-3
j_call: TRBJ2-1
clone_size: -
d_call: TRBD2
cdr3_aa: CAIRERETYNEQFF
cdr3_nt: TGTGCCATCAGAGAGCGGGAGACCTACAATGAGCAGTTCTTC

v_call: TRBV11-2
j_call: TRBJ1-2
clone_size: -
d_call: TRBD1
cdr3_aa: CASSPLTGDGGYTF
cdr3_nt: TGTGCCAGCAGCCCCCTCACAGGGGACGGTGGCTACACCTTC

v_call: TRBV6-5
j_call: TRBJ1-2
clone_size: -
d_call: TRBD1
cdr3_aa: CASTGTGNSNYGYTF
cdr3_nt: TGTGCCAGCACCGGGACAGGGAATTCTAACTATGGCTACACCTTC

v_call: TRBV6-5
j_call: TRBJ2-7
clone_size: -
d_call: TRBD2
cdr3_aa: CASDSGTNYEQYF
cdr3_nt: TGTGCCAGCGATTCCGGGACTAACTACGAGCAGTACTTC

v_call: TRBV5-4
j_call: TRBJ2-1
clone_size: -
d_call: TRBD2
cdr3_aa: CASGAAGNYNEQFF
cdr3_nt: TGTGCCAGCGGGGCAGCGGGGAACTACAATGAGCAGTTCTTC

v_call: TRBV7-3
j_call: TRBJ2-1
clone_size: once
d_call: TRBD1
cdr3_aa: CASSLGQGANNEQFF
cdr3_nt: TGTGCCAGCAGCTTAGGCCAGGGGGCTAACAATGAGCAGTTCTTC

v_call: TRBV6-5
j_call: TRBJ2-7
clone_size: -
d_call: TRBD1
cdr3_aa: CASSHLTGQIEQYF
cdr3_nt: TGTGCCAGCAGTCACCTTACGGGACAGATAGAGCAGTACTTC

v_call: TRBV2
j_call: TRBJ2-7
clone_size: -
d_call: TRBD1
cdr3_aa: CASSEVGQGLYEQYF
cdr3_nt: TGTGCCAGCAGTGAAGTGGGACAGGGATTATACGAGCAGTACTTC

v_call: TRBV5-1
j_call: TRBJ2-7
clone_size: -
d_call: TRBD1
cdr3_aa: CASSVGQGAYEQYF
cdr3_nt: TGCGCCAGCAGCGTAGGACAGGGGGCCTACGAGCAGTACTTC

v_call: TRBV28
j_call: TRBJ2-5
clone_size: -
d_call: -
cdr3_aa: CASSRGLVSGETQYF
cdr3_nt: TGTGCCAGCAGCCGGGGACTTGTCAGTGGGGAGACCCAGTACTTC

v_call: TRBV19
j_call: TRBJ2-2
clone_size: -
d_call: TRBD1
cdr3_aa: CASSSGQGKTGELFF
cdr3_nt: TGTGCCAGTAGTTCGGGACAGGGGAAGACCGGGGAGCTGTTTTTT

v_call: TRBV19
j_call: TRBJ1-1
clone_size: -
d_call: -
cdr3_aa: CASTSDIAAEAFF
cdr3_nt: TGTGCCAGTACCTCCGACATAGCGGCTGAAGCTTTCTTT

v_call: TRBV7-9
j_call: TRBJ1-2
clone_size: -
d_call: -
cdr3_aa: CAGFLDGYTF
cdr3_nt: TGTGCCGGGTTCCTTGATGGCTACACCTTC

v_call: TRBV2
j_call: TRBJ2-1
clone_size: -
d_call: TRBD1
cdr3_aa: CASSGNTGGYGGNEQFF
cdr3_nt: TGTGCCAGCAGCGGAAACACAGGGGGCTACGGAGGGAATGAGCAGTTCTTC

v_call: TRBV19
j_call: TRBJ1-1
clone_size: -
d_call: -
cdr3_aa: CASSISKGTEAFF
cdr3_nt: TGTGCCAGTAGTATCTCTAAGGGCACTGAAGCTTTCTTT

v_call: TRBV5-5
j_call: TRBJ2-5
clone_size: -
d_call: -
cdr3_aa: CASSFTQGSETQYF
cdr3_nt: TGTGCCAGCAGCTTCACACAGGGCTCAGAGACCCAGTACTTC

v_call: TRBV7-9
j_call: TRBJ2-5
clone_size: -
d_call: -
cdr3_aa: CASSPSRGETQYF
cdr3_nt: TGTGCCAGCAGCCCATCTCGCGGAGAGACCCAGTACTTC

v_call: TRBV4-1
j_call: TRBJ2-1
clone_size: -
d_call: TRBD2
cdr3_aa: CASSQDVAGADGNEQFF
cdr3_nt: TGCGCCAGCAGCCAAGATGTAGCGGGAGCAGATGGGAATGAGCAGTTCTTC

v_call: TRBV28
j_call: TRBJ1-5
clone_size: -
d_call: TRBD1
cdr3_aa: CASRSTGRQPQHF
cdr3_nt: TGTGCCAGCAGGTCGACAGGGCGTCAGCCCCAGCATTTT

v_call: TRBV6-5
j_call: TRBJ2-3
clone_size: -
d_call: -
cdr3_aa: CASRSPDTQYF
cdr3_nt: TGTGCCAGCCGCTCCCCAGATACGCAGTATTTT

v_call: TRBV6-2/TRBV6-3
j_call: TRBJ1-4
clone_size: -
d_call: -
cdr3_aa: CASSRLAAATNEKLFF
cdr3_nt: TGTGCCAGCAGTCGCCTTGCAGCTGCAACTAATGAAAAACTGTTTTTT

v_call: TRBV3-1/TRBV3-2
j_call: TRBJ2-1
clone_size: -
d_call: -
cdr3_aa: CASSQGSILSYNEQFF
cdr3_nt: TGTGCCAGCAGCCAAGGGAGTATTCTGTCCTACAATGAGCAGTTCTTC

v_call: TRBV27
j_call: TRBJ1-1
clone_size: few
d_call: -
cdr3_aa: CASSLGSSTEAFF
cdr3_nt: TGTGCCAGCAGTTTAGGGTCGTCCACTGAAGCTTTCTTT

v_call: TRBV27
j_call: TRBJ1-1
clone_size: -
d_call: -
cdr3_aa: CASSLSSGATTEAFF
cdr3_nt: TGTGCCAGCAGTTTATCGTCAGGGGCTACCACTGAAGCTTTCTTT

v_call: TRBV28
j_call: TRBJ2-6
clone_size: -
d_call: -
cdr3_aa: CASSSRQVPSSGANVLTF
cdr3_nt: TGTGCCAGCAGTTCGCGACAGGTTCCTTCCTCTGGGGCCAACGTCCTGACTTTC

v_call: TRBV13
j_call: TRBJ1-6
clone_size: -
d_call: -
cdr3_aa: CASSLRGYNSPLHF
cdr3_nt: TGTGCCAGCAGCTTACGGGGGTATAATTCACCCCTCCACTTT

v_call: TRBV2
j_call: TRBJ2-5
clone_size: -
d_call: -
cdr3_aa: CASRRQETQYF
cdr3_nt: TGTGCCAGCAGACGTCAAGAGACCCAGTACTTC

v_call: TRBV2
j_call: TRBJ2-3
clone_size: -
d_call: TRBD2
cdr3_aa: CASSGGSSDTQYF
cdr3_nt: TGTGCCAGCAGTGGCGGGAGTTCAGATACGCAGTATTTT

v_call: TRBV5-1
j_call: TRBJ2-7
clone_size: -
d_call: TRBD2
cdr3_aa: CASSFLAGGTYEQYF
cdr3_nt: TGCGCCAGCAGCTTTCTAGCGGGAGGAACCTACGAGCAGTACTTC

v_call: TRBV6-6
j_call: TRBJ1-1
clone_size: -
d_call: -
cdr3_aa: CASSYSRMNTEAFF
cdr3_nt: TGTGCCAGCAGTTACTCGAGAATGAACACTGAAGCTTTCTTT

v_call: TRBV5-1
j_call: TRBJ2-2
clone_size: -
d_call: TRBD2
cdr3_aa: CASSPWGASGSRDTGELFF
cdr3_nt: TGCGCCAGCTCCCCGTGGGGGGCTAGCGGGAGTAGAGACACCGGGGAGCTGTTTTTT

v_call: TRBV19
j_call: TRBJ2-1
clone_size: -
d_call: TRBD2
cdr3_aa: CASSITGLAVYNEQFF
cdr3_nt: TGTGCCAGTAGTATAACCGGACTAGCGGTCTACAATGAGCAGTTCTTC

v_call: TRBV7-7
j_call: TRBJ2-5
clone_size: -
d_call: -
cdr3_aa: CASSFNIEETQYF
cdr3_nt: TGTGCTAGCAGCTTTAATATCGAAGAGACCCAGTACTTC

v_call: TRBV19
j_call: TRBJ1-6
clone_size: -
d_call: -
cdr3_aa: CASKFSGNSPLHF
cdr3_nt: TGTGCCAGTAAATTCTCTGGGAATTCACCCCTCCACTTT

v_call: TRBV19
j_call: TRBJ1-2
clone_size: -
d_call: TRBD1
cdr3_aa: CASSIDRDSGAYTF
cdr3_nt: TGTGCCAGTAGTATAGATAGGGACAGCGGCGCCTACACCTTC

v_call: TRBV27
j_call: TRBJ2-1
clone_size: -
d_call: -
cdr3_aa: CASSLQGRREQFF
cdr3_nt: TGTGCCAGCAGTTTACAGGGACGGCGTGAGCAGTTCTTC

v_call: TRBV9
j_call: TRBJ2-3
clone_size: -
d_call: -
cdr3_aa: CASSAETGSTDTQYF
cdr3_nt: TGTGCCAGCAGCGCCGAAACAGGGAGCACAGATACGCAGTATTTT

v_call: TRBV5-1
j_call: TRBJ2-7
clone_size: -
d_call: TRBD2
cdr3_aa: CASSRVSGTISYEQYF
cdr3_nt: TGCGCCAGCAGCCGAGTATCCGGGACTATCTCCTACGAGCAGTACTTC

v_call: TRBV4-2
j_call: TRBJ2-2
clone_size: few
d_call: -
cdr3_aa: CASSQQTANRANTGELFF
cdr3_nt: TGTGCCAGCAGCCAACAGACAGCCAATAGAGCGAACACCGGGGAGCTGTTTTTT

v_call: TRBV28
j_call: TRBJ2-7
clone_size: few
d_call: -
cdr3_aa: CASRLIGATYEQYF
cdr3_nt: TGTGCCAGCAGGCTCATCGGGGCAACCTACGAGCAGTACTTC

v_call: TRBV7-2
j_call: TRBJ1-5
clone_size: -
d_call: -
cdr3_aa: CASSLASQGGSNQPQHF
cdr3_nt: TGTGCCAGCAGCTTAGCTTCTCAGGGAGGGAGCAATCAGCCCCAGCATTTT

v_call: TRBV24-1
j_call: TRBJ2-2
clone_size: -
d_call: -
cdr3_aa: CATSDPNTGELFF
cdr3_nt: TGTGCCACCAGTGATCCGAACACCGGGGAGCTGTTTTTT

v_call: TRBV5-1
j_call: TRBJ1-2
clone_size: -
d_call: -
cdr3_aa: CASSLLDNGYGYTF
cdr3_nt: TGCGCCAGCAGCTTGTTGGACAACGGCTATGGCTACACCTTC

v_call: TRBV2
j_call: TRBJ1-6
clone_size: -
d_call: TRBD1
cdr3_aa: CASSTPDRDRSPLHF
cdr3_nt: TGTGCCAGCAGTACTCCGGACAGGGATCGATCACCCCTCCACTTT

v_call: TRBV5-1
j_call: TRBJ1-2
clone_size: -
d_call: TRBD1
cdr3_aa: CASSFRDRKNYGYTF
cdr3_nt: TGCGCCAGCAGCTTCAGGGACAGGAAAAACTATGGCTACACCTTC

v_call: TRBV19
j_call: TRBJ1-1
clone_size: -
d_call: -
cdr3_aa: CASGPGAKAFF
cdr3_nt: TGTGCCAGTGGACCTGGGGCAAAGGCTTTCTTT

v_call: TRBV7-2
j_call: TRBJ2-1
clone_size: once
d_call: TRBD2
cdr3_aa: CASSPRTSGRGSDNEQFF
cdr3_nt: TGTGCCAGCAGCCCGAGGACTAGCGGGAGGGGGAGTGACAATGAGCAGTTCTTC

v_call: TRBV28
j_call: TRBJ2-7
clone_size: few
d_call: -
cdr3_aa: CASSLGKPYEQYF
cdr3_nt: TGTGCCAGCAGTTTAGGCAAGCCCTACGAGCAGTACTTC